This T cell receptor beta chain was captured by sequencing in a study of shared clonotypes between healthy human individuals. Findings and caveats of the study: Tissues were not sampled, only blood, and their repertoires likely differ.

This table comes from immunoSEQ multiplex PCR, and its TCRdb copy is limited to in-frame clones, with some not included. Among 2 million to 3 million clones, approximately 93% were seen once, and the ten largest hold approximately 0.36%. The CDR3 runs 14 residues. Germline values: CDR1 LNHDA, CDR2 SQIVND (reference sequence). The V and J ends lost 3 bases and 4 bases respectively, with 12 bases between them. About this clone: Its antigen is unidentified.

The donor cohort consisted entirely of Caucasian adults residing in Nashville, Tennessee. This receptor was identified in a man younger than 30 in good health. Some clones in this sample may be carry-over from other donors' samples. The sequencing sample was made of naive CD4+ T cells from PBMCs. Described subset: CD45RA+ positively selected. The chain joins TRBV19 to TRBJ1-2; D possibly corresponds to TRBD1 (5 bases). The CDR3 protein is CASSITQGTYGYTF. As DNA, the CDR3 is TGTGCCAGTAGTATTACACAAGGGACCTATGGCTACACCTTC.